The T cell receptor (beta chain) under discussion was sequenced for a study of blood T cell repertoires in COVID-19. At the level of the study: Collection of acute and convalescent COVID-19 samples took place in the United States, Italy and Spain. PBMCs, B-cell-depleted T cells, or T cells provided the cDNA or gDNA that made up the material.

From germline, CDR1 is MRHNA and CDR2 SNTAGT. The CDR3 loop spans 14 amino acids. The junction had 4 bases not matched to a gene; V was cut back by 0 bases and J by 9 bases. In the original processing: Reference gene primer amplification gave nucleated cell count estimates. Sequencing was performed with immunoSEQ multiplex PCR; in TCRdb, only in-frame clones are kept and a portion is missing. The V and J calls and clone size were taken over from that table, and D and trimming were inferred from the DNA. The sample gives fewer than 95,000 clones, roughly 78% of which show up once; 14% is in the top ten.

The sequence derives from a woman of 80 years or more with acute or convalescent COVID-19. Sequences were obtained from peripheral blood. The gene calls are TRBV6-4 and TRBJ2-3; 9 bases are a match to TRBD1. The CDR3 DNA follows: TGTGCCAGCAGTGACTCACCCGGGACAGGGACGCAGTATTTT. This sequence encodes CASSDSPGTGTQYF.